The 16 T cell receptor beta chains in this list originate from one sample, sequenced in a study of immune cell composition in non-small cell lung cancer. TCRdb keeps only in-frame clones here, not all; method: immunoSEQ multiplex PCR. This sample carries some 3,000 clones, about 68% of them seen once, and the ten largest clones take around 25%. Normal lung was sampled as far from the tumour as possible, at least 3 cm. What was sequenced was non-adjacent lung tissue. The receptors originated from a human donor with non-small cell lung cancer.

The DNA for the CDR3 is TGTGCCAGCAGACCGGGACACTCCACTTACGAGCAGTACTTC. Residues: CASRPGHSTYEQYF. The rearrangement links TRBV27 to TRBJ2-7, with D perhaps TRBD1 (6 bases). Trimming left V 6 bases short and J 4 bases short, with 16 bases between. Per the germline V gene, CDR1 is MNHEY and CDR2 is SMNVEV (reference sequence). The CDR3 runs to 14 residues.

This clone was seen only once. The J gene is TRBJ2-1, the V gene TRBV30; D is uncertain. The V and J ends lost 4 bases and 6 bases respectively, with 19 bases between them. Germline V lookup: CDR1 GTSNPN, CDR2 SVGIG (reference sequence). The CDR3 totals 15 residues. DNA for the CDR3: TGTGCCTGGACCCCCTGGAGTGGTTCAAGCAATGAGCAGTTCTTC. It specifies CAWTPWSGSSNEQFF.

The chain links TRBV13 to TRBJ1-6; 7 bases agree with TRBD1. This CDR3 is 16 amino acids long. The germline gives CDR1 PRHDT, CDR2 FYEKMQ (reference sequence). J gave up 5 bases and V 5 bases, and 9 bases lay outside the gene matches. CDR3 region: CASSRRQGQNNSPLHF. In DNA, the CDR3 is TGTGCCAGCAGCCGACGACAGGGTCAAAATAATTCACCCCTCCACTTT.

J is TRBJ1-2 and V is TRBV7-8; TRBD1 matches 9 bases. Per germline, CDR1 SGHVS and CDR2 FQNEAQ. CDR3 length: 20 residues. J was trimmed by 7 bases and V by 5 bases; bases with no gene match: 26. The CDR3 reads CASSLRKPGDRVTPSAGYTF. CDR3 coding DNA: TGTGCCAGCAGCCTTCGAAAACCTGGGGACAGGGTCACCCCAAGTGCTGGCTACACCTTC.

This clone was detected a few times. J is TRBJ2-7 and V is TRBV7-9, with 13 bases aligning to TRBD2. V shed 5 bases, J shed 5 bases, and the junction held 6 bases outside the gene matches. Germline assignment: CDR1 SEHNR and CDR2 FQNEAQ (reference sequence). The CDR3 is made up of 15 amino acids. The CDR3, as DNA: TGTGCCAGCAGCAGGGGACTAGCGGGATCCGACGAGCAGTACGTC. Its protein product is CASSRGLAGSDEQYV.

The chain carries TRBV6-1 and TRBJ2-3; the match to TRBD2 covers 8 bases. Germline V gene data show CDR1 as MNHNS and CDR2 as SASEGT. This CDR3 has 18 residues. V was clipped by 2 bases and J by 3 bases; unmatched bases: 13. Here the CDR3 reads CASSESRGGRAATDTQYF. DNA of the CDR3: TGTGCCAGCAGTGAATCCCGGGGGGGGAGAGCGGCGACAGATACGCAGTATTTT.

The chain recombines TRBV29-1 with TRBJ1-2; maybe TRBD1 (6 bases). This CDR3 comprises 12 residues. Trimming took 5 bases from V and 7 from J, leaving 14 bases between them. The germline gives CDR1 SQVTM, CDR2 ANQGSEA. The CDR3 reads CSVFNREGGYTF. The CDR3 DNA follows: TGCAGCGTTTTTAACAGGGAGGGTGGCTACACCTTC.

The genes are TRBV6-1 and TRBJ2-2; the match to TRBD1 covers 9 bases. With 5 bases clipped from V and 7 bases from J, the junction kept 5 bases outside the gene matches. Germline V gene sequence: CDR1 MNHNS, CDR2 SASEGT. There are 14 residues in the CDR3. In DNA, the CDR3 is TGTGCCAGCAGTTCCGGGACAGGGATCGGGGAGCTGTTTTTT. Its translation: CASSSGTGIGELFF.

The V gene is TRBV7-2, the J gene TRBJ2-3; TRBD2 matches 7 bases. The CDR3 runs 15 residues. The V segment lost 3 bases and the J segment 4 bases; nucleotides outside the gene matches: 7. Germline CDR1 is SGHTA and CDR2 is FQGNSA. CDR3 loop: CASSLTSRRSDTQYF. The CDR3 bases are TGTGCCAGCAGCTTGACTAGCAGAAGATCAGATACGCAGTATTTT.

V and J are TRBV28 and TRBJ1-1; D remains ambiguous. CDR3 length: 14 residues. Germline V gene data show CDR1 as MDHEN and CDR2 as SYDVKM. V shed 5 bases and J shed 5 bases, with 15 bases lying between them. CDR3 protein: CASSLPRLRTEAFF. The CDR3 bases are TGTGCCAGCAGTCTCCCCCGGCTGAGGACTGAAGCTTTCTTT.

The chain links TRBV30 to TRBJ1-4, with 7 bases identical to TRBD1. The CDR3 is 13 amino acids. Germline CDR1 and CDR2: GTSNPN and SVGIG (reference sequence). J gave up 8 bases and V 5 bases, and 8 bases lay outside the gene matches. CDR3 amino acids: CAWVPRTGEKLFF. The DNA for the CDR3 is TGTGCCTGGGTCCCCCGGACAGGAGAAAAACTGTTTTTT.

The chain recombines TRBV18 with TRBJ1-3, with 8 bases matching TRBD1. Unmatched junction bases numbered 4, after V lost 6 bases and J lost 0 bases. The CDR3 extends over 15 amino acids. The V gene's germline CDR1 is KGHSH and CDR2 LQKENI. The chain's CDR3 is CASSLGQGSGNTIYF. CDR3 coding DNA: TGTGCCAGCTCCCTCGGACAGGGCTCTGGAAACACCATATATTTT.

V and J are TRBV28 and TRBJ2-5; maybe TRBD2 (7 bases). The CDR3 has 15 amino acids. V gave up 5 bases and J gave up 5 bases, with 18 bases separating them. Germline V gives CDR1 MDHEN, CDR2 SYDVKM. The chain's CDR3 is CASSGGGQLEETQYF. CDR3 coding DNA: TGTGCCAGCAGTGGGGGGGGGCAGTTGGAGGAGACCCAGTACTTC.

The J gene is TRBJ2-7, the V gene TRBV6-1; D is uncertain. V was cut by 5 bases and J by 3 bases, with 11 bases left in between. The CDR3 has 13 amino acids. Germline V CDR1 and CDR2: MNHNS, SASEGT. The CDR3 spells CASSRSSVYEQYF. The CDR3 bases are TGTGCCAGCAGTAGAAGTAGTGTCTACGAGCAGTACTTC.

The chain joins TRBV5-1 to TRBJ2-2, with D unclear. Per germline, CDR1 SGHRS and CDR2 YFSETQ. This CDR3 is built from 15 residues. Trimming stripped 5 bases from V and 2 bases from J, with 13 bases between. CDR3 region: CASRTGSDNTGELFF. The CDR3 region has the DNA TGCGCCAGCAGGACCGGGTCAGATAACACCGGGGAGCTGTTTTTT.

The CDR3 loop reads CASSLTGLPTVDNYGYTF. In DNA, the CDR3 is TGCGCCAGCAGCTTGACGGGACTGCCGACGGTTGATAACTATGGCTACACCTTC. The chain links TRBV5-1 to TRBJ1-2; perhaps TRBD1 as D (5 bases). V dropped 1 base and J dropped 1 base, with 20 bases sitting between them. The germline V gene encodes CDR1 SGHRS and CDR2 YFSETQ. This CDR3 spans 18 amino acids.